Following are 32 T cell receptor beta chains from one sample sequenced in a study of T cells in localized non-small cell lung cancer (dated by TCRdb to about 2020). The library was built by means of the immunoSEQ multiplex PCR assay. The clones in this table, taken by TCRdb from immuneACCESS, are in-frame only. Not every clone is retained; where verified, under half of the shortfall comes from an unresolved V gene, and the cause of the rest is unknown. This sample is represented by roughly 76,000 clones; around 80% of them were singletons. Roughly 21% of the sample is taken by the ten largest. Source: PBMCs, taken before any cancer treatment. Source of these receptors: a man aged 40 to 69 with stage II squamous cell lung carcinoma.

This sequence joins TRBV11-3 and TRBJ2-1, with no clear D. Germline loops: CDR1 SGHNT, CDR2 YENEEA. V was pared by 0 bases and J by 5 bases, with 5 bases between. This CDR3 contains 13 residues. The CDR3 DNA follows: TGTGCCAGCAGCTTAGAAAACGACAATGAGCAGTTCTTC. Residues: CASSLENDNEQFF.

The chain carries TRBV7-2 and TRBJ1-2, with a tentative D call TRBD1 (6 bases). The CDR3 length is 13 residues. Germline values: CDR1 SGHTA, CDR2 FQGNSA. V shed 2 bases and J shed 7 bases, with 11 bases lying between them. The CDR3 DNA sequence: TGTGCCAGCAGCTTACCCCAGGGGTTTGGCTACACCTTC. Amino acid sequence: CASSLPQGFGYTF. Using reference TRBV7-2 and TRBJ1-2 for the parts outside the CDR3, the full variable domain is GAGVSQSPSNKVTEKGKDVELRCDPISGHTALYWYRQSLGQGLEFLIYFQGNSAPDKSGLPSDRFSAERTGGSVSTLTIQRTQQEDSAVYLCASSLPQGFGYTFGSGTRLTVV.

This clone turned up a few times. CDR3 bases: TGTGCCAGCAGCTCCGACCCCCGTCAGCCCCAGCATTTT. It translates to CASSSDPRQPQHF. The chain couples TRBV4-2 to TRBJ1-5; no clear D. Between the trimmed V and J ends, which lost 5 bases and 6 bases, there was a span of 11 bases. Germline loops: CDR1 LGHNA, CDR2 YNFKEQ. The length of the CDR3 is 13 residues.

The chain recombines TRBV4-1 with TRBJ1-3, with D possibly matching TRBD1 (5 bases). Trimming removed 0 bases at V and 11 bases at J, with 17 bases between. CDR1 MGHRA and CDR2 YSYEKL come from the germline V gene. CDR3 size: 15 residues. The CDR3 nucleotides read TGCGCCAGCAGCCAAGATGGGGCGGGGACGCTCGCCATATATTTT. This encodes CASSQDGAGTLAIYF.

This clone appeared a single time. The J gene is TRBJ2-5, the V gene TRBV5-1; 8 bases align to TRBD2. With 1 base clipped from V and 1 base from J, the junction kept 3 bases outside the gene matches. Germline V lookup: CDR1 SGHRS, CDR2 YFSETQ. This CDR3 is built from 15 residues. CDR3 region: CASSLSGSPQETQYF. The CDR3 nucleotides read TGCGCCAGCAGCTTGAGCGGGAGCCCCCAAGAGACCCAGTACTTC. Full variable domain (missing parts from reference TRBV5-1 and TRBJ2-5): KAGVTQTPRYLIKTRGQQVTLSCSPISGHRSVSWYQQTPGQGLQFLFEYFSETQRNKGNFPGRFSGRQFSNSRSEMNVSTLELGDSALYLCASSLSGSPQETQYFGPGTRLLVL.

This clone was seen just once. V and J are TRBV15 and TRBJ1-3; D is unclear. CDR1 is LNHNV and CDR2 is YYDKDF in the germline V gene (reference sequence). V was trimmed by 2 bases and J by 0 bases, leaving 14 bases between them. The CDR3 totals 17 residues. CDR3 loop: CATSRWRAGYSGNTIYF. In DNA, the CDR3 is TGTGCCACCAGCAGATGGAGGGCGGGCTACTCTGGAAACACCATATATTTT.

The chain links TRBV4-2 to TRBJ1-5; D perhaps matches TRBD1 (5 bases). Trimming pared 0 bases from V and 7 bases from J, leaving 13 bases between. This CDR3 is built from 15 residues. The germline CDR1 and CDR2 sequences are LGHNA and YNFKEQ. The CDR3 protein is CASSQDQGGWQPQHF. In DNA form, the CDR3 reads TGTGCCAGCAGCCAAGATCAGGGAGGGTGGCAGCCCCAGCATTTT.

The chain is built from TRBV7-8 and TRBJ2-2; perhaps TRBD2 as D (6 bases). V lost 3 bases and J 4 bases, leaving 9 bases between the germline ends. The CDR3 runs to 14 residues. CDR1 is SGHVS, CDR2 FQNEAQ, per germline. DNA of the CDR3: TGTGCCAGCAGCTTTCAGCGGGCCACCGGGGAGCTGTTTTTT. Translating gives CASSFQRATGELFF.

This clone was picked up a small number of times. The CDR3 spells CAWKSWDRGVYGYTF. As DNA, the CDR3 is TGTGCCTGGAAATCCTGGGACAGGGGGGTCTATGGCTACACCTTC. V is TRBV30 and J is TRBJ1-2; 11 bases agree with TRBD1. There are 15 residues in the CDR3. The germline V gene has CDR1 GTSNPN and CDR2 SVGIG (reference sequence). The ends lost 4 bases at V and 4 bases at J; junction bases unmatched: 8.

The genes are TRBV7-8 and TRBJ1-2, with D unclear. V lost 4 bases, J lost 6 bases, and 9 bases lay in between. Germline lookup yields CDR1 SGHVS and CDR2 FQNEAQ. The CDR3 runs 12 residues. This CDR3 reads CASSSPLNGYTF. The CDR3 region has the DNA TGTGCCAGCAGCTCCCCCCTTAATGGCTACACCTTC.

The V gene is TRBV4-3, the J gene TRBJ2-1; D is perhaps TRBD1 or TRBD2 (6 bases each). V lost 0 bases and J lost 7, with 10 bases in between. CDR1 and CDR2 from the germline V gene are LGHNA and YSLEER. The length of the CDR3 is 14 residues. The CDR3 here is CASSQDRGLNEQFF. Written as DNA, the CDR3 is TGCGCCAGCAGCCAAGACAGGGGACTGAATGAGCAGTTCTTC.

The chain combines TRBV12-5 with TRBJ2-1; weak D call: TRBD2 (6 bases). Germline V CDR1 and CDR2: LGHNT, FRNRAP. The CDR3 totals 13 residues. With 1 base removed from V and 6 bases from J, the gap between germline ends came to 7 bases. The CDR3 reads CASGLAGGNEQFF. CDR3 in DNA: TGTGCTAGTGGTTTGGCCGGGGGCAATGAGCAGTTCTTC.

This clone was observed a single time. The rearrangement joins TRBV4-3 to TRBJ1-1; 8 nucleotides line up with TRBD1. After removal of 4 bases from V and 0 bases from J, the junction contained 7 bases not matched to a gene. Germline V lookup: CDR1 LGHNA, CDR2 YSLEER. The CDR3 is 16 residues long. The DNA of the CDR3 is TGCGCCAGCAGCCCATCTCCGGGACAGGTGAACACTGAAGCTTTCTTT. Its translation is CASSPSPGQVNTEAFF.

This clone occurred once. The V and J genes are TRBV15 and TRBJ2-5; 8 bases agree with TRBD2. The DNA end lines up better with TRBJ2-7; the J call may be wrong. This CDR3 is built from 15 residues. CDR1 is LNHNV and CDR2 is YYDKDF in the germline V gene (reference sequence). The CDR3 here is CATSLEREPSYEQYF. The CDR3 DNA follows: TGTGCCACCAGCTTAGAGCGGGAGCCTTCCTACGAGCAGTACTTC.

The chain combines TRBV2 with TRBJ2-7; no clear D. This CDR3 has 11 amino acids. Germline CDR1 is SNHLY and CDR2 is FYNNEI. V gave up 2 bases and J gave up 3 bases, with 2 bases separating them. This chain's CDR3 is CASSENYEQYF. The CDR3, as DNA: TGTGCCAGCAGTGAAAACTACGAGCAGTACTTC.

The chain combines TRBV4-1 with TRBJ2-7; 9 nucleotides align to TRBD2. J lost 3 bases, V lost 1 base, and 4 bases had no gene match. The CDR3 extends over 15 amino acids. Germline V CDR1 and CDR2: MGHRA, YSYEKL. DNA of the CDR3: TGCGCCAGCAGCCAAGTTTCTAGCGGGAACTACGAGCAGTACTTC. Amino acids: CASSQVSSGNYEQYF.

The CDR3: CASSIGGTGYTF. The CDR3 region has the DNA TGTGCCAGTAGTATCGGAGGGACTGGCTACACCTTC. The chain has TRBV19 and TRBJ1-2, with TRBD1 as a possible D gene (5 bases). This CDR3 is 12 amino acids long. Germline loops: CDR1 LNHDA, CDR2 SQIVND (reference sequence). Deletions cut 3 bases from V and 7 bases from J, with 9 bases between.

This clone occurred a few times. The CDR3 nucleotides are TGTGCCATCAGCGACGCGACAGGGTCTAATGAAAAACTGTTTTTT. Protein sequence: CAISDATGSNEKLFF. The chain recombines TRBV10-3 with TRBJ1-4; 7 nucleotides line up with TRBD1. Germline V lookup: CDR1 ENHRY, CDR2 SYGVKD. CDR3 length: 15 amino acids. After removal of 6 bases from V and 3 bases from J, the junction contained 7 bases not matched to a gene.

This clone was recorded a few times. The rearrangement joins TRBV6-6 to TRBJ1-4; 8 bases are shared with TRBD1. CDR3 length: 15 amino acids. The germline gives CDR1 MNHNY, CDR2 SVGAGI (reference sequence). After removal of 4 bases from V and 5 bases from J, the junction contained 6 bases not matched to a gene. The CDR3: CASSSLGQANEKLFF. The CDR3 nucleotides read TGTGCCAGCAGTTCCCTGGGACAGGCAAATGAAAAACTGTTTTTT.

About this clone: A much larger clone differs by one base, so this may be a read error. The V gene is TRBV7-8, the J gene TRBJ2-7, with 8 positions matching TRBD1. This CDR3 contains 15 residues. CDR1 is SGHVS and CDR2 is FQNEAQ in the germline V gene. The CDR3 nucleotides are TGTGCCGGCAGCTCGCCGTACAGGGGGGACAACGAGCAGTACTTC. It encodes CAGSSPYRGDNEQYF.

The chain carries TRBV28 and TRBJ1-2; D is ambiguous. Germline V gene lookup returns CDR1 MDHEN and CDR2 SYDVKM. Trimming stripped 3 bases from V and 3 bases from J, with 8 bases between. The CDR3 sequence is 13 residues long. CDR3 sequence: CASSFPGYYGYTF. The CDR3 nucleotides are TGTGCCAGCAGTTTCCCCGGCTACTATGGCTACACCTTC.

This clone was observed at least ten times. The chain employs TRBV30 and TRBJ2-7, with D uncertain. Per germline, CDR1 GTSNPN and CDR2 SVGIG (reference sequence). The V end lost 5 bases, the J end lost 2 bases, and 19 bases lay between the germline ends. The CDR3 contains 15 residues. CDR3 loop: CAWRIRASTTYEQYF. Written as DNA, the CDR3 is TGTGCCTGGCGCATACGGGCTAGTACAACCTACGAGCAGTACTTC.

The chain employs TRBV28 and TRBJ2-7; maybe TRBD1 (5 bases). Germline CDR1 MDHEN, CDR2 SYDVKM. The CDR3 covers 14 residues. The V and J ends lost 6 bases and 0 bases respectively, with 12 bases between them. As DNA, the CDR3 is TGTGCCAGCAGGGGGCCCACTGCCTCCTACGAGCAGTACTTC. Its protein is CASRGPTASYEQYF.

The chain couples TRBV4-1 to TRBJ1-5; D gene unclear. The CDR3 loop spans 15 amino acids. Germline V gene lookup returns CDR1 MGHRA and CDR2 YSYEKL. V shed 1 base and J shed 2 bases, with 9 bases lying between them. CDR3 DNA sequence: TGCGCCAGCAGCCAAGCTGCGACGCGCAATCAGCCCCAGCATTTT. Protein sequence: CASSQAATRNQPQHF.

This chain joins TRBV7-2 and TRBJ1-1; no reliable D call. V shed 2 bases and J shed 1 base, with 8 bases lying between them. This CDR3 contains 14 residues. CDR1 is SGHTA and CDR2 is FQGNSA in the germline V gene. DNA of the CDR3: TGTGCCAGCAGCTTAACAAGGTCGAACACTGAAGCTTTCTTT. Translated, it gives CASSLTRSNTEAFF.

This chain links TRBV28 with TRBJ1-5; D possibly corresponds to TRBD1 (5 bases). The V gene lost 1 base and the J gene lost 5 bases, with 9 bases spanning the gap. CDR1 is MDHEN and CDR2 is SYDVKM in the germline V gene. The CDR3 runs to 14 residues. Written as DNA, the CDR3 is TGTGCCAGCAGTTTATTCAGGGTGCATCAGCCCCAGCATTTT. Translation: CASSLFRVHQPQHF.

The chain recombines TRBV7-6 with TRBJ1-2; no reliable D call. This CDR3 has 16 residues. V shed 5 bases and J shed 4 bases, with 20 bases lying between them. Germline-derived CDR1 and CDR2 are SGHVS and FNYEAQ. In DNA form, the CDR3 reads TGTGCCAGCAGCCCCCGAAAGGGCACCCTCTTCTATGGCTACACCTTC. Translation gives CASSPRKGTLFYGYTF. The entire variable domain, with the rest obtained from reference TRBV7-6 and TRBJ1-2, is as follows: GAGVSQSPRYKVTKRGQDVALRCDPISGHVSLYWYRQALGQGPEFLTYFNYEAQQDKSGLPNDRFSAERPEGSISTLTIQRTEQRDSAMYRCASSPRKGTLFYGYTFGSGTRLTVV.

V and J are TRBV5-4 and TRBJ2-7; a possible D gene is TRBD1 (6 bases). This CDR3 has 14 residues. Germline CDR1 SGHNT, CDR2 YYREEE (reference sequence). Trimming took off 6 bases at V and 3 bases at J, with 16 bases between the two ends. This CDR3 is CASTLLGADYEQYF. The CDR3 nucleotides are TGTGCCAGCACCCTTTTGGGGGCCGACTACGAGCAGTACTTC.

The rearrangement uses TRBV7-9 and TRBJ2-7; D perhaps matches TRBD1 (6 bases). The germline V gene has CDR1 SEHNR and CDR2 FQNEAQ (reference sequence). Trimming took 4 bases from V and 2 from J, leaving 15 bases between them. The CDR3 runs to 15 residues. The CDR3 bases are TGTGCCAGCAGCTCCCCCTCGGACAGAACCTACGAGCAGTACTTC. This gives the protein CASSSPSDRTYEQYF.

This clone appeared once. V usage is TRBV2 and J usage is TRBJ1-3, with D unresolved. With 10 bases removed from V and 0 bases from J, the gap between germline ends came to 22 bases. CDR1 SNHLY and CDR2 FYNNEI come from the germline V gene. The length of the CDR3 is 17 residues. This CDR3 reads CAITESGVGSSGNTIYF. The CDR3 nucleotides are TGTGCCATCACTGAGTCAGGCGTCGGAAGCTCTGGAAACACCATATATTTT.

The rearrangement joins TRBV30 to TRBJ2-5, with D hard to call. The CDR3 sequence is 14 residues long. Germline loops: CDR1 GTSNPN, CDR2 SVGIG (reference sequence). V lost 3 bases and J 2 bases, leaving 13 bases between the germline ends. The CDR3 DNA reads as TGTGCCTGGAGGAAAGGTGGGCAGCAAGAGACCCAGTACTTC. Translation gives CAWRKGGQQETQYF.

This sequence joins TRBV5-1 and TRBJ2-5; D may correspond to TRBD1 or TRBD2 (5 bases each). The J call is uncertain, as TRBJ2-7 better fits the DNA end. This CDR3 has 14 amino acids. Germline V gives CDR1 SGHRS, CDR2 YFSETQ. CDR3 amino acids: CASSLVSGLYEQYF. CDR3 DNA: TGCGCCAGCAGCTTGGTCTCGGGGCTCTACGAGCAGTACTTC.